What follows are 29 T cell receptor beta chains derived from one specimen sequenced in a study of cytomegalovirus exposure and HLA in healthy donors. The primer mix had 60 Vbeta and 13 Jbeta primers. The data were produced by immunoSEQ multiplex PCR, yet TCRdb's version contains in-frame clones alone and is incomplete. The sample lists about 130,000 clones; approximately 80% were seen once. The sequenced material came from PBMCs. These receptors originate from a woman in her thirties or forties in good health and CMV-seropositive.

The V and J genes are TRBV27 and TRBJ2-7; 9 bases line up with TRBD1. The junction had 9 bases not matched to a gene; V was cut back by 2 bases and J by 7 bases. The CDR3 extends over 15 amino acids. CDR1 is MNHEY and CDR2 is SMNVEV in the germline V gene (reference sequence). The CDR3, as DNA: TGTGCCAGCAGTTTAAGGGGCGGGACAGGGCGTGAGCAGTACTTC. This translates into CASSLRGGTGREQYF.

This clone has more than one count but fewer than ten. This chain links TRBV6-5 with TRBJ1-1; unclear D gene. The germline V and J ends were trimmed by 5 bases and 1 base, with 14 bases remaining between them. Germline V gene sequence: CDR1 MNHEY, CDR2 SVGAGI. The CDR3 contains 15 residues. The CDR3 DNA sequence: TGTGCCAGCAGTCCCGGGGTGGCACAGAACACTGAAGCTTTCTTT. Its protein is CASSPGVAQNTEAFF.

The genes are TRBV14 and TRBJ2-2; 11 bases line up with TRBD1. Germline values: CDR1 SGHDN, CDR2 FVKESK. V trimming: 1 base; J trimming: 4 bases; junction bases outside the gene matches: 5. This CDR3 comprises 17 residues. For the CDR3, the DNA is TGTGCCAGCAGCCAAGGCCGGACAGGGGGCTTCACCGGGGAGCTGTTTTTT. Amino acid sequence: CASSQGRTGGFTGELFF. Full variable domain (outside the CDR3, taken from reference TRBV14 and TRBJ2-2): EAGVTQFPSHSVIEKGQTVTLRCDPISGHDNLYWYRRVMGKEIKFLLHFVKESKQDESGMPNNRFLAERTGGTYSTLKVQPAELEDSGVYFCASSQGRTGGFTGELFFGEGSRLTVL.

V is TRBV7-9 and J is TRBJ1-3, with 7 nucleotides matching TRBD1. The germline V gene has CDR1 SEHNR and CDR2 FQNEAQ (reference sequence). With 5 bases clipped from V and 2 bases from J, the junction kept 3 bases outside the gene matches. The CDR3 length is 14 residues. Here the CDR3 reads CASSTQGPGNTIYF. CDR3 bases: TGTGCCAGCAGCACACAGGGGCCTGGAAACACCATATATTTT.

The rearrangement links TRBV9 to TRBJ1-5; D perhaps matches TRBD1 (6 bases). Germline CDR1 is SGDLS and CDR2 is YYNGEE. The V gene lost 2 bases and the J gene lost 4 bases, with 16 bases spanning the gap. The CDR3 is 16 residues long. CDR3 DNA: TGTGCCAGCAGCGTGGGTGGATCGGGGACAAATCAGCCCCAGCATTTT. Its translation is CASSVGGSGTNQPQHF.

V and J are TRBV10-1 and TRBJ2-6; 7 nucleotides line up with TRBD1. There are 18 residues in the CDR3. The germline V gene has CDR1 WNHNN and CDR2 SYGVQD (reference sequence). V lost 3 bases, J lost 1 base, and 9 bases stayed unmatched. The CDR3 DNA reads as TGCGCCAGCAGTGAAATTCGAGACAGGGAATCTGGGGCCAACGTCCTGACTTTC. It translates to CASSEIRDRESGANVLTF.

The rearrangement links TRBV2 to TRBJ2-3; 14 bases match TRBD2. Germline V lookup: CDR1 SNHLY, CDR2 FYNNEI. V trimming: 5 bases; J trimming: 2 bases; junction bases outside the gene matches: 12. This CDR3 contains 19 residues. The CDR3 DNA reads TGTGCCAGCAGTCCCCAAGGGCCGGGACTAGCGGGGGCCACAGATACGCAGTATTTT. This translates into CASSPQGPGLAGATDTQYF.

The V gene is TRBV7-2, the J gene TRBJ2-1; 11 bases are a match to TRBD2. The length of the CDR3 is 15 residues. The J segment lost 3 bases and the V segment lost 5 bases, leaving 3 bases of the junction unmatched. The V gene's germline CDR1 is SGHTA and CDR2 FQGNSA. This CDR3 reads CASSITSGSYNEQFF. For the CDR3, the DNA is TGTGCCAGCAGCATCACTAGCGGGAGCTACAATGAGCAGTTCTTC.

V gene TRBV19 combines with J gene TRBJ1-1; 8 positions match TRBD1. Germline CDR1 is LNHDA and CDR2 is SQIVND (reference sequence). CDR3 length: 13 residues. Trimming removed 1 base from V and 8 bases from J; junction bases left unmatched: 3. The CDR3 protein is CASSIVRDREAFF. CDR3 in DNA: TGTGCCAGTAGTATAGTCCGGGACAGGGAAGCTTTCTTT.

This clone turned up a few times. This chain links TRBV4-3 with TRBJ2-7; maybe TRBD2 (5 bases). The ends were cut back, 0 bases at V and 3 bases at J, with 12 bases in the middle. This CDR3 contains 15 residues. Germline V gene sequence: CDR1 LGHNA, CDR2 YSLEER. The CDR3 nucleotides read TGCGCCAGCAGCCAAGATCGAGGGCTCTACTACGAGCAGTACTTC. The encoded protein is CASSQDRGLYYEQYF.

This clone was detected only once. In DNA, the CDR3 is TGTGCCAGCAGTGAAGTCGGAAGCGGCTCCTACAATGAGCAGTTCTTC. This sequence encodes CASSEVGSGSYNEQFF. The chain joins TRBV6-1 to TRBJ2-1; perhaps TRBD2 as D (5 bases). Germline-derived CDR1 and CDR2 are MNHNS and SASEGT. V dropped 1 base and J dropped 0 bases, with 10 bases sitting between them. This CDR3 has 16 amino acids.

The chain links TRBV9 to TRBJ2-4, with D possibly being TRBD2 (5 bases). The CDR3 is 14 residues long. The ends were cut back, 2 bases at V and 4 bases at J, with 10 bases in the middle. CDR1 is SGDLS and CDR2 is YYNGEE in the germline V gene. The CDR3 DNA sequence: TGTGCCAGCAGCGTGAGAGCGGAGAAAAACATTCAGTACTTC. Amino acids: CASSVRAEKNIQYF.

With regard to this clone: In this CDR3 the conserved last residue, phenylalanine or tryptophan, is missing, so a read error is likely. The limits of the CDR3 on the DNA are not certain, so only TCRdb's listed CDR3 is given. V gene TRBV5-1 combines with J gene TRBJ2-3; the table's D call of TRBD2 was not tested on the DNA. CDR1 and CDR2 from the germline V gene are SGHRS and YFSETQ. The CDR3 is 13 amino acids in total, end residues counted. CDR3 protein: CASSLSGGGACLL.

The rearrangement uses TRBV7-9 and TRBJ2-7, with D perhaps matching TRBD2 (6 bases). V was trimmed by 7 bases and J by 5 bases, leaving 15 bases between them. The V gene's germline CDR1 is SEHNR and CDR2 FQNEAQ (reference sequence). The CDR3 is 13 residues long. The CDR3 coding sequence is TGTGCCAGCACAGAACCGGGGGTCCACGAGCAGTACTTC. It encodes CASTEPGVHEQYF.

The chain is built from TRBV4-1 and TRBJ2-1; 8 nucleotides match TRBD2. This CDR3 spans 16 amino acids. Looked up from germline, CDR1 is MGHRA and CDR2 is YSYEKL. V trimming: 1 base; J trimming: 5 bases; junction bases outside the gene matches: 7. The CDR3 loop reads CASSQVGAGADNEQFF. CDR3 nucleotides: TGCGCCAGCAGCCAAGTCGGAGCGGGGGCGGACAATGAGCAGTTCTTC.

The chain carries TRBV11-3 and TRBJ1-4, with D perhaps TRBD1 (5 bases). The CDR3 extends over 14 amino acids. The germline gives CDR1 SGHNT, CDR2 YENEEA. The ends were cut back, 4 bases at V and 8 bases at J, with 14 bases in the middle. CDR3 in DNA: TGTGCCAGCAGCTCCGGACATGTCGACGAAAAACTGTTTTTT. As protein: CASSSGHVDEKLFF. The variable domain in full, with the rest retrieved from reference TRBV11-3 and TRBJ1-4, is EAGVVQSPRYKIIEKKQPVAFWCNPISGHNTLYWYLQNLGQGPELLIRYENEEAVDDSQLPKDRFSAERLKGVDSTLKIQPAELGDSAVYLCASSSGHVDEKLFFGSGTQLSVL.

This chain uses TRBV6-1 with TRBJ2-7; 7 bases match TRBD1. The CDR3 runs 16 residues. The V gene's germline CDR1 is MNHNS and CDR2 SASEGT. V dropped 3 bases and J dropped 3; count of bases not matched to a gene: 11. CDR3 coding DNA: TGTGCCAGCAGTGAGGGAACAGGGGTAGGTAGCTACGAGCAGTACTTC. Translated: CASSEGTGVGSYEQYF.

The rearrangement joins TRBV9 to TRBJ2-2; TRBD1 agrees at 7 bases. Germline values: CDR1 SGDLS, CDR2 YYNGEE. The V and J ends lost 6 bases and 7 bases, in that order; junction bases with no gene match: 6. This CDR3 comprises 13 residues. The CDR3 loop is CASTYGTDGELFF. The DNA of the CDR3 is TGTGCCAGCACCTACGGGACAGACGGGGAGCTGTTTTTT. The entire variable domain, with the rest obtained from reference TRBV9 and TRBJ2-2, is as follows: DSGVTQTPKHLITATGQRVTLRCSPRSGDLSVYWYQQSLDQGLQFLIQYYNGEERAKGNILERFSAQQFPDLHSELNLSSLELGDSALYFCASTYGTDGELFFGEGSRLTVL.

The chain is built from TRBV6-5 and TRBJ2-7; TRBD1 matches at 8 bases. Germline V gene data show CDR1 as MNHEY and CDR2 as SVGAGI. With 8 bases clipped from V and 6 bases from J, the junction kept 9 bases outside the gene matches. This CDR3 comprises 13 residues. The CDR3: CASLSLTGVEQYF. CDR3 in DNA: TGTGCCAGCCTCTCCTTGACAGGGGTCGAGCAGTACTTC.

A single count supports this clone. This chain joins TRBV7-9 and TRBJ2-5, with D perhaps TRBD1 (5 bases). Germline-derived CDR1 and CDR2 are SEHNR and FQNEAQ (reference sequence). CDR3 length equals 13 residues. V was pared by 8 bases and J by 3 bases, with 13 bases between. CDR3 DNA: TGTGCCAGCTCCCTAGGGGCCAAAGAGACCCAGTACTTC. Translation gives CASSLGAKETQYF.

The gene calls are TRBV6-5 and TRBJ2-7; 11 bases align to TRBD1. The CDR3 runs 15 residues. With 5 bases clipped from V and 7 bases from J, the junction kept 10 bases outside the gene matches. Germline V gene sequence: CDR1 MNHEY, CDR2 SVGAGI. This CDR3 reads CASSPPGQGVWEQYF. CDR3 DNA sequence: TGTGCCAGCAGTCCTCCGGGACAGGGGGTGTGGGAGCAGTACTTC.

The gene calls are TRBV6-5 and TRBJ2-7; 8 bases map to TRBD1. This CDR3 has 15 amino acids. Germline CDR1 is MNHEY and CDR2 is SVGAGI. The junction had 7 bases not matched to a gene; V was cut back by 3 bases and J by 3 bases. CDR3 bases: TGTGCCAGCAGTTATGGCAGGGGGCCTGACTACGAGCAGTACTTC. Its protein is CASSYGRGPDYEQYF.

This clone was seen only a few times. The sample holds other DNA sequences that translate to the same CDR3. V gene TRBV18 combines with J gene TRBJ2-7; no definite D call. The germline CDR1 and CDR2 sequences are KGHSH and LQKENI. This CDR3 spans 11 amino acids. Between the trimmed V and J ends, which lost 2 bases and 5 bases, there was a span of 4 bases. CDR3 nucleotide sequence: TGTGCCAGCTCACCAGACAACGAGCAGTACTTC. Amino acids: CASSPDNEQYF.

The genes are TRBV10-3 and TRBJ2-2, with 8 bases that match TRBD1. The CDR3 has 14 amino acids. Germline CDR1 ENHRY, CDR2 SYGVKD. The trim removed 8 bases at V and 2 bases at J, leaving 4 bases unmatched. CDR3 protein: CAIGDRRNTGELFF. In DNA, the CDR3 is TGTGCCATCGGGGACAGGAGAAACACCGGGGAGCTGTTTTTT.

V and J are TRBV7-2 and TRBJ2-2; 7 bases match TRBD2. J gave up 1 base and V 5 bases, and 7 bases lay outside the gene matches. The CDR3 covers 16 residues. Germline V gene lookup returns CDR1 SGHTA and CDR2 FQGNSA. The CDR3 spells CASSPWGGLNTGELFF. In nucleotides, the CDR3 is TGTGCCAGCAGCCCTTGGGGGGGATTGAACACCGGGGAGCTGTTTTTT.

This clone was recorded a few times. The chain links TRBV7-9 to TRBJ2-5, with TRBD2 matching over 7 bases. CDR1 and CDR2 (germline): SEHNR, FQNEAQ (reference sequence). The CDR3 has 12 amino acids. CDR3 DNA: TGTTCCGGGGGGAGATCGCAAGAGACCCAGTACTTC. This sequence encodes CSGGRSQETQYF.

The gene calls are TRBV4-2 and TRBJ1-2; 11 bases align to TRBD1. V lost 10 bases, J lost 8 bases, and 9 bases stayed unmatched. This CDR3 is 13 amino acids long. Germline CDR1 and CDR2: LGHNA and YNFKEQ. This CDR3 is CATPGQGVGGYTF. The CDR3 nucleotides read TGTGCCACTCCGGGACAGGGGGTAGGAGGCTACACCTTC.

The chain couples TRBV7-9 to TRBJ1-6; D is undetermined. The CDR3 sequence is 12 residues long. Trimming left V 1 base short and J 13 bases short, with 8 bases between. Germline-derived CDR1 and CDR2 are SEHNR and FQNEAQ (reference sequence). The CDR3 spells CASSLENRPLHF. CDR3 nucleotides: TGTGCCAGCAGCTTAGAGAATCGGCCCCTCCACTTT.

The CDR3 DNA follows: TGTGCCAGCAGTTTTGGGGTAGCGGGAGTTTACAATGAGCAGTTCTTC. It yields the protein CASSFGVAGVYNEQFF. The chain is built from TRBV27 and TRBJ2-1, with 9 positions matching TRBD2. In germline, CDR1 is MNHEY, CDR2 SMNVEV (reference sequence). J was trimmed by 4 bases and V by 3 bases; bases with no gene match: 7. The CDR3 sequence is 16 residues long.